This is a list of T cell receptor beta chains from one sample in a study of blood T cell repertoires in COVID-19. Using immunoSEQ multiplex PCR, the repertoire was profiled, and TCRdb retains in-frame clones only, with some absent. The top ten clones hold 1.5% to 2% of a sample with roughly 520,000 clones, approximately 87% of them seen once. Sequences were obtained from PBMCs or T cells enriched from blood (not recorded which). The receptors derive from a woman aged 40 to 50 who had recovered from COVID-19. The CDR3 runs from the conserved cysteine through the conserved F or W. A D gene is named only where the DNA matches it firmly. Clone size is not always given. Where it is, it says once, few, many or a class for expanded clones.

D gene,V gene,clone size,J gene,CDR3 protein,CDR3 DNA
.,TRBV10-2,.,TRBJ2-3,CASSETGRGTDTQYF,TGCGCCAGCAGTGAGACAGGGAGAGGCACAGATACGCAGTATTTT
TRBD2,TRBV11-2,once,TRBJ2-7,CASSTLAGVGSYEQYF,TGTGCCAGCAGCACCTTAGCGGGAGTTGGGTCTTACGAGCAGTACTTC
TRBD1,TRBV19,.,TRBJ1-6,CASSNRQGDSPLHF,TGTGCCAGTAGCAATCGACAGGGCGATTCACCCCTCCACTTT
TRBD2,TRBV4-3,.,TRBJ2-2,CASSQRSPSSGRETGELFF,TGCGCCAGCAGCCAGCGCTCCCCTTCTAGCGGGAGGGAAACCGGGGAGCTGTTTTTT
TRBD2,TRBV27,.,TRBJ2-1,CASSLIRSSGYNEQFF,TGTGCCAGCAGTTTAATCAGGTCTAGCGGGTACAATGAGCAGTTCTTC
TRBD1,TRBV15,.,TRBJ2-1,CATSRVPGQTYNEQFF,TGTGCCACCAGCAGAGTCCCGGGACAGACCTACAATGAGCAGTTCTTC
TRBD1,TRBV2,.,TRBJ1-2,CASSGTPGTGGNYGYTF,TGTGCCAGCAGTGGAACCCCCGGGACAGGGGGGAACTATGGCTACACCTTC
TRBD2,TRBV7-2,.,TRBJ2-7,CASSLTAGREGYEQYF,TGTGCCAGCAGCTTAACGGCAGGGCGGGAGGGCTACGAGCAGTACTTC
TRBD1,TRBV5-1,once,TRBJ2-5,CASSTSGTGEETQYF,TGCGCCAGCAGCACCTCCGGGACAGGGGAAGAGACCCAGTACTTC
TRBD2,TRBV6-2/TRBV6-3,.,TRBJ2-7,CASSYTRLAGGIYEQYF,TGTGCCAGCAGTTACACAAGACTAGCGGGAGGAATTTACGAGCAGTACTTC
TRBD2,TRBV20-1,.,TRBJ2-1,CSASRSGLAVYNEQFF,TGCAGTGCTAGTCGTTCGGGACTAGCGGTATACAATGAGCAGTTCTTC
TRBD1,TRBV2,.,TRBJ1-5,CASSVTTGGGQPQHF,TGTGCCAGCAGCGTGACGACAGGGGGAGGTCAGCCCCAGCATTTT
.,TRBV11-2,once,TRBJ1-4,CASSEREKLFF,TGTGCCAGCAGTGAGAGGGAAAAACTGTTTTTT
.,TRBV3-1/TRBV3-2,.,TRBJ2-7,CASSQDSGQFFEQYF,TGTGCCAGCAGCCAAGATTCAGGACAGTTCTTCGAGCAGTACTTC
TRBD1,TRBV4-1,.,TRBJ1-1,CASSRDRDTEAFF,TGCGCCAGCAGCCGTGACAGGGATACTGAAGCTTTCTTT
.,TRBV7-9,few,TRBJ1-2,CASSLDWESGGYTF,TGTGCCAGCAGCTTAGACTGGGAATCGGGGGGCTACACCTTC
.,TRBV19,.,TRBJ2-1,CASSRPRASGTGSSYNEQFF,TGTGCCAGTAGTAGACCTCGGGCTAGCGGGACAGGTAGCTCCTACAATGAGCAGTTCTTC
.,TRBV5-8,.,TRBJ1-4,CASSPRGRTNEKLFF,TGTGCCAGCAGCCCCCGAGGGCGAACTAATGAAAAACTGTTTTTT
TRBD2,TRBV7-8,.,TRBJ2-1,CASSFRPGLAPASYNEQFF,TGTGCCAGCAGCTTTAGGCCGGGACTAGCGCCTGCATCCTACAATGAGCAGTTCTTC
.,TRBV7-2,.,TRBJ2-1,CASSNSRGRGNEQFF,TGTGCCAGCAGCAACTCTAGAGGTAGGGGGAATGAGCAGTTCTTC
TRBD2,TRBV11-2,.,TRBJ2-1,CASSYSGWRESYNEQFF,TGTGCCAGCAGCTACTCTGGTTGGCGGGAGTCCTACAATGAGCAGTTCTTC
TRBD1,TRBV4-1,.,TRBJ1-1,CASSQRRTGGSNTEAFF,TGCGCCAGCAGCCAACGTAGGACAGGGGGGAGTAACACTGAAGCTTTCTTT
.,TRBV9,.,TRBJ1-3,CASSVEAGYSGNTIYF,TGTGCCAGCAGCGTAGAAGCAGGCTACTCTGGAAACACCATATATTTT
.,TRBV11-3,once,TRBJ1-5,CASSRHRVMGNQPQHF,TGTGCCAGCAGCCGTCACAGGGTAATGGGCAATCAGCCCCAGCATTTT
TRBD1,TRBV4-2,.,TRBJ1-2,CASSQERQGAVSYGYTF,TGTGCCAGCAGCCAAGAGCGACAGGGGGCAGTCAGCTATGGCTACACCTTC
TRBD2,TRBV28,.,TRBJ2-3,CASSSGLDGPDTQYF,TGTGCCAGCAGTTCGGGACTAGACGGCCCAGATACGCAGTATTTT
.,TRBV6-2/TRBV6-3,.,TRBJ2-5,CASSYGGRKETQYF,TGTGCCAGCAGTTACGGAGGACGTAAAGAGACCCAGTACTTC
TRBD1,TRBV27,few,TRBJ1-1,CASSLYGRGLGYTEAFF,TGTGCCAGCAGTTTATATGGCAGGGGGCTCGGTTACACTGAAGCTTTCTTT
.,TRBV24-1,.,TRBJ1-1,CATSDSRGLNTEAFF,TGTGCCACCAGTGATTCGAGAGGGTTGAACACTGAAGCTTTCTTT
TRBD1,TRBV4-3,.,TRBJ1-1,CASSVSDRARTEAFF,TGCGCCAGCAGCGTATCGGACAGGGCGAGGACTGAAGCTTTCTTT
.,TRBV5-1,.,TRBJ1-4,CASSLGGPTNEKLFF,TGCGCCAGCAGCTTGGGGGGGCCAACTAATGAAAAACTGTTTTTT
.,TRBV7-8,.,TRBJ1-5,CASSSTTGYSNQPQHF,TGTGCCAGCAGCTCTACGACAGGTTATAGCAATCAGCCCCAGCATTTT
TRBD2,TRBV5-6,.,TRBJ2-1,CASSLDGTSGSGEQFF,TGTGCCAGCAGCTTGGACGGGACTAGCGGGAGTGGTGAGCAGTTCTTC
.,TRBV5-1,.,TRBJ1-5,CASSLDPWEGNQPQHF,TGCGCCAGCAGCTTGGATCCGTGGGAGGGCAATCAGCCCCAGCATTTT